Sequencing of this TCR beta chain was carried out in a study of T cells after yellow fever vaccination (dated by TCRdb to between 2018 and 2021). As for the study more broadly: The SMART-Seq v4 Ultra Low Input RNA kit was used to prepare libraries from fractions with low cell numbers. Blood was collected at multiple timepoints before and after primary and secondary immunization, and bulk PBMC replicates and cell subsets were isolated. The cohort comprised two healthy male donors, one aged 18 to 30 and one aged 30 to 40 years. To follow T-cell clones before and after both primary and booster YFV17D yellow fever vaccination, bulk TCR alpha and beta repertoires underwent longitudinal sequencing. Overall results and qualifications from the work: A small fraction of clonotypes appeared in both the CD4 and CD8 compartments, likely as a result of convergent recombination. After the booster, most clones that had expanded after primary vaccination were detected again (around 95% of CD4 and roughly 86% of CD8), suggesting broad maintenance of memory. Compared with the primary T-cell response, the secondary T-cell response was faster but weaker, reaching its peak on day 5 rather than on day 15. FACS-sorted repertoires could contain abundant contaminating clonotypes from the bulk population, so computational filtering was required. Because only a couple of donors were included in the study, the extent to which the findings can be generalized is limited.

Interpreted using the paper, the treatment or condition label stands for: live attenuated yellow fever vaccine strain. PBMCs were isolated from peripheral blood using a standard Ficoll-Paque protocol. CD4 and CD8 T-cell fractions were isolated with Dynabeads CD4 and CD8 positive selection kits. RNA was extracted with TriZol from bulk PBMCs, CD4 and CD8 fractions, and dextramer-positive and dextramer-negative fractions. The CDR3 runs 13 residues from the cysteine to the phenylalanine. Solely the CDR3 DNA is kept, with 39 bases framed from the first base. The instrument was an Illumina NovaSeq 6000. TCR cDNA was made using 5'RACE template switching, a step that added a universal primer site and unique molecular identifiers. Priming of cDNA synthesis was performed from both the TCR alpha and TCR beta constant segments. Library amplification involved two PCR steps, and the second step added sample barcodes and sequencing adapters. Libraries were sequenced on Illumina HiSeq 2500 (2x100 bp) or NovaSeq (2x150 bp). The paper's processing steps were these. Demultiplexing of reads and collapsing into UMI consensus sequences were performed with MIGEC, and V(D)J alignment was carried out with MiXCR. Using edgeR on replicate PBMC samples, clonotypes were called vaccine-responding if FDR was below 0.01 and the log2 fold change was above 5 up to day 15. Each bulk clonotype was labeled CD4 or CD8 based on which sequenced repertoire, CD4 or CD8, contained the clonotype at higher abundance. The raw public data were reprocessed by TCRdb itself: fastp quality trimming at Q25, MiXCR clonotype calling, in-frame beta chains only. Each entry is one CDR3 protein sequence, shown with its most common DNA and genes. The V and J calls follow TCRdb's processing rather than the paper's. The sample yields some 160,000 distinct CDR3 sequences; 9.3% were counted once. The biggest ten clones account for 35% to 40% of the sample.

Only a few counts were recorded for this clonotype. The clone's antigen remains unknown. Per-base qualities were not stored, and no clone one base away is much larger. Source: CD8+ T cells sorted from PBMCs, taken 45 days after the yellow fever booster vaccination. The sequence came from a man in his late teens or twenties who received the YFV17D yellow fever vaccine. The chain uses TRBV21-1 and TRBJ2-5; the table's D call, TRBD1, was not checked against the DNA. TRBV21-1 is an annotated pseudogene. This receptor carries the CDR3 CASSKEPPETQYF. The nucleotides read TGTGCCAGCAGCAAAGAACCCCCGGAGACCCAGTACTTC.